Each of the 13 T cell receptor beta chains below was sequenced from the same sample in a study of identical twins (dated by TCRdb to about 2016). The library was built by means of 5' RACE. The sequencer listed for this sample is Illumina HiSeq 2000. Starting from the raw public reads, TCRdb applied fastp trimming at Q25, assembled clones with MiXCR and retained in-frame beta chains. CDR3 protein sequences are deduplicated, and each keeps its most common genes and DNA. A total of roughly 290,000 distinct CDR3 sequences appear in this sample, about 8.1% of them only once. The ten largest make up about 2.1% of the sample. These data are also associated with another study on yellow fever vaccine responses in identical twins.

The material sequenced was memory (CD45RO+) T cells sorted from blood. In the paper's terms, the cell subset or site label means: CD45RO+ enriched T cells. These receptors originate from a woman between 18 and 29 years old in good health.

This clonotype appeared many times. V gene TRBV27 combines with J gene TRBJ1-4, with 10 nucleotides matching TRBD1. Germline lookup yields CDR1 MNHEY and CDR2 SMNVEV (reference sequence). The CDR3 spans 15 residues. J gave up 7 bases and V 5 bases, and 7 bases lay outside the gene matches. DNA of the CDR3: TGTGCCAGCAGTCTAAGACGACAGGGGGCTGAAAAACTGTTTTTT. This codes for CASSLRRQGAEKLFF.

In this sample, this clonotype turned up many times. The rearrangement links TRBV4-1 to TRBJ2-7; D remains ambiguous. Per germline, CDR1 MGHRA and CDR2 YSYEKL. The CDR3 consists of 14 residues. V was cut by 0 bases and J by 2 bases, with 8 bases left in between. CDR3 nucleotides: TGCGCCAGCAGCCAAGAGTTCAGAGCCTACGAGCAGTACGTC. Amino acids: CASSQEFRAYEQYV.

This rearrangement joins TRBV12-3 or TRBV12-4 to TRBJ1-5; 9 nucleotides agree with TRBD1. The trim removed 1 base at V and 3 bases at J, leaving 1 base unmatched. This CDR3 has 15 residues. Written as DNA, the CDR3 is TGTGCCAGCAGTTTAGGGGACAGGGTCAATCAGCCCCAGCATTTT. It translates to CASSLGDRVNQPQHF.

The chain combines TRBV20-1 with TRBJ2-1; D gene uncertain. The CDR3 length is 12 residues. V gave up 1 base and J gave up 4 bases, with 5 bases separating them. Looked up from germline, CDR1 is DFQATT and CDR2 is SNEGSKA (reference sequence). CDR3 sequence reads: CSARALYNEQFF. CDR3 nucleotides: TGCAGTGCTAGAGCACTGTACAATGAGCAGTTCTTC.

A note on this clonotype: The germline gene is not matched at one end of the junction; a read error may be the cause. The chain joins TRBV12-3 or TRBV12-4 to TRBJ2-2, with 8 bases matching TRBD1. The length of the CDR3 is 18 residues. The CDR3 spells CACSLKAGGRVVTGELFF. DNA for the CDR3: TGTGCCTGCAGTTTAAAGGCAGGGGGCAGGGTAGTCACCGGGGAGCTGTTTTTT.

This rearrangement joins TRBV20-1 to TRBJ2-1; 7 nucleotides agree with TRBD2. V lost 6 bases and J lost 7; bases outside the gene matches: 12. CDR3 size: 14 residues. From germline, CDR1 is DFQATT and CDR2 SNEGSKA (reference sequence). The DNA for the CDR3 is TGCAGTGCCCTCAGCGGGGCTGGGATAAATGAGCAGTTCTTC. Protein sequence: CSALSGAGINEQFF.

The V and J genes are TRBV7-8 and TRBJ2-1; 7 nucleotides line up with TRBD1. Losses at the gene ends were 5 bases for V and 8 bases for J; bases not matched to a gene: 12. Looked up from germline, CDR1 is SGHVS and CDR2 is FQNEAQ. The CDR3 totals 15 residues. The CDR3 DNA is TGTGCCAGCAGCCCCCAGGGGGTCGAGGGGTATGAGCAGTTCTTC. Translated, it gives CASSPQGVEGYEQFF.

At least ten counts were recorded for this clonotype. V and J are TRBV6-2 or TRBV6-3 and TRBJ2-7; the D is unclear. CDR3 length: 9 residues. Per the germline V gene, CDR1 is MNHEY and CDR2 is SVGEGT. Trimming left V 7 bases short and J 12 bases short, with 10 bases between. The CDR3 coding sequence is TGTGCCAGCATAACATCTCCGTACGTC. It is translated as CASITSPYV.

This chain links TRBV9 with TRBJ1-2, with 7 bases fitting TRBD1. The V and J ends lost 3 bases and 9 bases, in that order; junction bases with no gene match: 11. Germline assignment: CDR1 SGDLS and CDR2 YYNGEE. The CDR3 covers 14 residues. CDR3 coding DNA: TGTGCCAGCAGCGCGCAGACAGGGAAGCTTCGCTACACCTTC. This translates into CASSAQTGKLRYTF.

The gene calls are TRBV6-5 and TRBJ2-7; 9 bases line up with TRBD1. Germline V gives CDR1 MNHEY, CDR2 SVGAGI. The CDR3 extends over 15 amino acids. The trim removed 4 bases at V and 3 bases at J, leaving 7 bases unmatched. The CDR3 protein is CASSLGQGGNYEQYV. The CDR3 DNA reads TGTGCCAGCAGTTTGGGACAGGGTGGTAACTACGAGCAGTACGTC.

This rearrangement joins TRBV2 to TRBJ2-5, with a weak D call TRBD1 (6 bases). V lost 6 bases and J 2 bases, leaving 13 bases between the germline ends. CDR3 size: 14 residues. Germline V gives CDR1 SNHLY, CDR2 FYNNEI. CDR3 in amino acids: CASSKQGWQETQYF. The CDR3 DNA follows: TGTGCCAGCAGCAAACAGGGTTGGCAAGAGACCCAGTACTTC. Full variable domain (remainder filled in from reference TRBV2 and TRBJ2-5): EPEVTQTPSHQVTQMGQEVILRCVPISNHLYFYWYRQILGQKVEFLVSFYNNEISEKSEIFDDQFSVERPDGSNFTLKIRSTKLEDSAMYFCASSKQGWQETQYFGPGTRLLVL.

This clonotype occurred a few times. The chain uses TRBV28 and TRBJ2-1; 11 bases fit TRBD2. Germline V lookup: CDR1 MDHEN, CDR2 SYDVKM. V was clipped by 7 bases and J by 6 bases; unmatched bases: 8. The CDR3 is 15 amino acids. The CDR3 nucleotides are TGTGCCAGCAACCGGGCCCTAGCGGGGGGCAATGAGCAGTTCTTC. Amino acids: CASNRALAGGNEQFF.

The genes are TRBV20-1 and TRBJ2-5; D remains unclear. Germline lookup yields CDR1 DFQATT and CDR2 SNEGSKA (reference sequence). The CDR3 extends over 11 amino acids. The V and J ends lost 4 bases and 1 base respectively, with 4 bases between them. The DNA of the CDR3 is TGCAGTGCTAAACCCCAAGAGACCCAGTACTTC. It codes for CSAKPQETQYF.